This TCR beta chain originates from a study of shared clonotypes between healthy human individuals. Naive CD8 cells were CD45RO-negative, positively selected for CCR7, excluding terminally differentiated effector memory CD45RA+ cells. Healthy adults negative for HIV, lacking recent acute infections or vaccinations, served as donors. CDR3 size: 17 residues. Germline trimming cut 3 bases from V and 0 bases from J; bases unmatched to any gene: 9. Germline loops: CDR1 MDHEN, CDR2 SYDVKM. Sequencing was performed with immunoSEQ multiplex PCR; in TCRdb, only in-frame clones are kept and a portion is missing. The table shows about 2.2 million clones, with just under 95% occurring only once.

The chain uses TRBV28 and TRBJ2-7; 9 nucleotides line up with TRBD1. This clonotype was sampled from a man aged 18-30 years in good health. Some clones in this sample may be carry-over from other donors' samples. Sequencing was performed on naive CD8+ T cells from PBMCs. The CDR3 loop reads CASSFPTGTGLSYEQYF. DNA for the CDR3: TGTGCCAGCAGTTTCCCAACCGGGACAGGGCTCTCCTACGAGCAGTACTTC.